This TCR beta chain is drawn from a study of blood T cells in healthy people across ages (dated by TCRdb to the mid-2010s). At the level of the whole study: In model experiments, template switching captured about one uniquely barcoded TCR beta cDNA molecule for every two T cells. For two donors (one aged 18 to 29 and one aged 80 or older), the study analyzed two additional independent replicas of 1 million unique cDNA reads from the same blood draw. Four age groups were formed from the donors: young (average 16 years), middle-aged (approximately 39), aged (about 68) and long-lived (approximately 78). To avoid experimental bias, donors of different ages were spread randomly across the sequencing lanes. The study measured age-related changes in TCR beta repertoire diversity using deep sequencing normalized with unique cDNA molecular identifiers. General conclusions and limits of the study: There was a strong correlation between observed TCR beta diversity and the percentage of naive T cells measured by flow cytometry. Observed TCR beta diversity per million T cells fell roughly linearly with age, and a significant reduction was already apparent by age around 39. Because donor CMV infection status was unknown, age-related changes in expanded clonotypes were potentially confounded. Compared with the aged group, more naive CD4+ T cells, fewer expanded clones and increased TCR diversity were shown by the long-lived group, suggesting age selection. Estimates of total diversity based on one million sequenced T cells were regarded as lower bounds and as underestimates. Bulk unsorted PBMC profiling prevented conclusive comparison of naive and antigen-experienced compartments.

The junction shows trimming of 6 bases on V and 2 bases on J, and the gene matches do not reach 7 bases of it. CDR1 MDHEN and CDR2 SYDVKM are derived from the germline V gene. The CDR3 sequence holds 15 residues, the cysteine and phenylalanine included. This entry keeps only the CDR3 DNA: 45 bases, framed from base 1. The roughly 39 donors, aged about 6 to 95 years, were systemically healthy Caucasian individuals from Russia. Each donor gave around 9 milliliters of peripheral blood, collected into EDTA-treated Vacutainer tubes. PBMCs were isolated by Ficoll-Paque density-gradient centrifugation, with at least 6.5 million obtained per sample. Trizol reagent was used to extract total RNA from the PBMCs, yielding at least 5 micrograms per sample. For every donor, an aliquot of PBMCs went through flow cytometry to measure the percentages of naive CD45RAhigh/CD27high T cells. This clonotype was counted a few times. Its antigen remains undetermined. Base qualities are not provided; no much larger clone lies one nucleotide away.

The library came from 5' RACE. The sequencing machine was an Illumina HiSeq 2500. A second about 7 to 11 cycle PCR used a sample-barcoded 5' primer and a J-beta primer mix. Each TCR beta cDNA molecule received a unique molecular identifier from a template-switch 5' adaptor carrying 12 random nucleotides. Each sample yielded at least 2.5 million CDR3-containing paired-end reads. The Mint cDNA synthesis kit, primed by a TRBC-specific oligonucleotide, was used to synthesize first-strand cDNA from all RNA. All cDNA was treated with uracil-DNA glycosylase and then went through a first 18-cycle PCR with the universal primers M1SS and BC2_uni_R. In the authors' own workflow: Normalization of each sample was performed by random selection of 1 million high-quality reads, each carrying a distinct molecular identifier. Reads with shared molecular identifiers were discarded instead of being binned into consensus sequences. CDR3 identification, clonotype clustering and error correction used MiTCR with a Q25 quality threshold and the strictest error-elimination algorithm. A nonparametric unseen species model with Euler transformation was used to estimate lower-bound total TCR beta diversity. The public sequencing data were trimmed at Q25 with fastp and processed into clonotypes with MiXCR by TCRdb, which kept only in-frame beta chains. Every CDR3 protein is listed once, alongside the most common genes and DNA of its rows. The V and J calls and clone size are TCRdb's, not the authors'. The sample has about a million distinct CDR3 sequences on record, 45% to 60% of them singletons. The ten biggest clones cover about 21% of the sample.

Sequenced: blood. The sequence is built from TRBV28 and TRBJ2-3, and TRBD2 aligns with 8 junction nucleotides. The clonotype originates from a woman in her sixties or seventies in good health. The DNA sequence is TGTGCCAGCAGGCCGAGCGGGGGATACACAGATACGCAGTATTTT. Translated, this is CASRPSGGYTDTQYF. This CDR3, with the reference TRBV28 and TRBJ2-3 proteins standing in past its ends, gives the full variable domain DVKVTQSSRYLVKRTGEKVFLECVQDMDHENMFWYRQDPGLGLRLIYFSYDVKMKEKGDIPEGYSVSREKKERFSLILESASTNQTSMYLCASRPSGGYTDTQYFGPGTRLTVL.